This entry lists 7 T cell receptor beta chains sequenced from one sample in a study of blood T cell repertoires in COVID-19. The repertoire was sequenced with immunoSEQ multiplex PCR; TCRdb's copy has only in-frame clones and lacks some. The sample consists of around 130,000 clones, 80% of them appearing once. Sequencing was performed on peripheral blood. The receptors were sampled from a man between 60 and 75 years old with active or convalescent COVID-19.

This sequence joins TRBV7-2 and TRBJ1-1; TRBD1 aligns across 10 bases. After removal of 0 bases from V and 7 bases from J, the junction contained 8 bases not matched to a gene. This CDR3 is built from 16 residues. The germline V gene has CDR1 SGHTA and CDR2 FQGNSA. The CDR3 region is CASSLAGTGVLGEAFF. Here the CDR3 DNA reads TGTGCCAGCAGCTTAGCAGGGACAGGGGTGCTTGGTGAAGCTTTCTTT.

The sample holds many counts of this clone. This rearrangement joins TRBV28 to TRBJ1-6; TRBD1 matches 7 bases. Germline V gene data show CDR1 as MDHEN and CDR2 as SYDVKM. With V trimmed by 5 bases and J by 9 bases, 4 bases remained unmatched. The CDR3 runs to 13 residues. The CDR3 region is CASSDRVGSPLHF. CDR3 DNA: TGTGCCAGCAGTGACAGGGTTGGTTCACCCCTCCACTTT.

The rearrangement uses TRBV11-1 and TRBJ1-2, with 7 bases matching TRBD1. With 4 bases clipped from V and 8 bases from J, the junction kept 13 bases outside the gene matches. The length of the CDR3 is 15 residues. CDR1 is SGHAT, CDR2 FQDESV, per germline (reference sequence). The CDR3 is CASSSRQGPSSGYTF. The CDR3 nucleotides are TGTGCCAGCAGCTCCCGACAGGGACCCTCTTCGGGCTACACCTTC.

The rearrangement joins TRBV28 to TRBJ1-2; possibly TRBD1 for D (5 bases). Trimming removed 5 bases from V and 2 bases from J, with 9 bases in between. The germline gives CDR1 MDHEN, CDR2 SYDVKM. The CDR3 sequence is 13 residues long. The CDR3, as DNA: TGTGCCAGCAGTGCCTCAGGGAACTATGGCTACACCTTC. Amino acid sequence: CASSASGNYGYTF.

The DNA for the CDR3 is TGTGCCAGCAGTTACCGGGGGGGATACAATGAGCAGTTCTTC. Encoded protein: CASSYRGGYNEQFF. This rearrangement joins TRBV27 to TRBJ2-1; TRBD2 agrees at 8 bases. J was trimmed by 4 bases and V by 4 bases; bases with no gene match: 3. Germline assignment: CDR1 MNHEY and CDR2 SMNVEV (reference sequence). The CDR3 is 14 residues long.

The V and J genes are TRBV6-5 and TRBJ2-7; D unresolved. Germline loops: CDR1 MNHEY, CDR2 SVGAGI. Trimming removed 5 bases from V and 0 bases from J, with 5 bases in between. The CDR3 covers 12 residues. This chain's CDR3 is CASSPSSYEQYF. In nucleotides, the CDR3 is TGTGCCAGCAGTCCGTCCTCCTACGAGCAGTACTTC.

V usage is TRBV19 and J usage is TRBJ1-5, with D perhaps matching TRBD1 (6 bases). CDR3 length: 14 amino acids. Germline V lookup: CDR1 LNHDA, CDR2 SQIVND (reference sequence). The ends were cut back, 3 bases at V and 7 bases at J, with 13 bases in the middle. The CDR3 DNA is TGTGCCAGTAGTATTAAGGGGGTTGGGCAGCCCCAGCATTTT. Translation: CASSIKGVGQPQHF.